The source of this TCR beta chain is a study of T-cell reconstitution after alpha-beta-depleted transplantation in children. Study-level results: The high TCRbeta diversity at day 60 in some patients came from surviving recipient T cells and thymic progenitors. Where alpha-beta T cells came from about two months after transplant was reportedly several hundred expanded graft clones. T-cell numbers and diversity, one year after transplant, stemmed largely from T cells that were newly produced.

V lost 4 bases to trimming and J lost 1 base, with 14 bases between them. This CDR3 contains 14 residues. Looked up from germline, CDR1 is SQVTM and CDR2 is ANQGSEA. TCRbeta library preparation incorporated unique molecular identifiers. TCRdb re-analysed the PCR reads in MiXCR, keeping a single row per CDR3 protein. This sample has hundreds of thousands of distinct CDR3 sequences, with 23% found just once. This clonotype was observed many times. The antigen is undetermined. The sample consisted of PBMCs, mostly from graft donor cells, taken 360 days after TCRalphabeta/CD19-depleted stem cell transplant. The source is a boy in the first two years of life who had a stem cell transplant for acute myeloid leukemia, so the T cells may come from the graft donor. The rearrangement links TRBV29-1 to TRBJ2-7, with D maybe TRBD2 (5 bases). DNA of the CDR3: TGCAGCGTTGTCGGAAGGGAGCGATCCTACGAGCAGTACTTC. Protein: CSVVGRERSYEQYF.